The 22 T cell receptor beta chains below all came from one sample that was sequenced in a study of patients and donors after allogeneic stem cell transplantation. TCRdb reanalysed the RT-PCR reads using MiXCR and keeps one entry per CDR3 protein. The table records fewer than 180,000 distinct CDR3 sequences, about two fifths of them present only once. Sequencing used blood, either unsorted or a sorted T cell fraction (not recorded which). Receptors were obtained from a human donor who was either an allogeneic HSCT recipient or a stem cell or donor lymphocyte infusion donor (not recorded which). It is not recorded whose cells these are; they may come from a transplant donor.

This clonotype showed up just a few times. The chain links TRBV12-3 or TRBV12-4 to TRBJ1-4; 7 positions agree with TRBD1. CDR3 length equals 15 residues. V shed 3 bases, J shed 6 bases, and the junction held 7 bases outside the gene matches. CDR3 loop: CASSFGQGEDEKLFF. In nucleotides, the CDR3 is TGTGCCAGCAGTTTTGGGCAGGGGGAGGATGAAAAACTGTTTTTT.

The chain links TRBV13 to TRBJ2-5, with D tentatively TRBD1 (6 bases). CDR1 and CDR2 (germline): PRHDT, FYEKMQ (reference sequence). Deletions cut 0 bases from V and 5 bases from J, with 10 bases between. The CDR3 consists of 14 residues. CDR3 protein: CASSLGRDMETQYF. The CDR3 nucleotides read TGTGCCAGCAGCTTAGGCCGGGACATGGAGACCCAGTACTTC.

V gene TRBV12-3 or TRBV12-4 combines with J gene TRBJ2-2, with D possibly being TRBD2 (5 bases). The V end was cut by 7 bases, the J end by 3 bases, with 15 bases between. The CDR3 totals 15 residues. This CDR3 reads CASIPSPGYTGELFF. CDR3 in DNA: TGTGCCAGCATCCCATCACCGGGGTACACCGGGGAGCTGTTTTTT.

The chain is built from TRBV9 and TRBJ1-1; no clear D gene. The CDR3 is 13 residues long. Trimming left V 0 bases short and J 6 bases short, with 9 bases between. CDR1 and CDR2 from the germline V gene are SGDLS and YYNGEE. This CDR3 is CASSVGSGAEAFF. In DNA form, the CDR3 reads TGTGCCAGCAGCGTAGGGTCAGGTGCTGAAGCTTTCTTT.

The chain employs TRBV7-2 and TRBJ1-5; D remains unclear. Looked up from germline, CDR1 is SGHTA and CDR2 is FQGNSA. This CDR3 is 15 amino acids long. The V end was cut by 5 bases, the J end by 4 bases, with 15 bases between. DNA of the CDR3: TGTGCCAGCAGCAGATCCGTGACGGGTAATCAGCCCCAGCATTTT. Translating it yields CASSRSVTGNQPQHF.

A note on this clonotype: One base away lies a much larger clone, so this may be a sequencing read error. The gene calls are TRBV11-3 and TRBJ1-1; D gene unclear. Trimming removed 1 base at V and 1 base at J, with 7 bases between. CDR1 and CDR2 (germline): SGHNT, YENEEA. The CDR3 consists of 14 residues. The CDR3 nucleotides are TGTGCCAGCAGCTTAGGGCCGGCGAACACTGAAGCTTTCTTT. This encodes CASSLGPANTEAFF.

The chain joins TRBV6-1 to TRBJ2-5, with D unresolved. CDR1 is MNHNS, CDR2 SASEGT, per germline. The V and J ends lost 8 bases and 6 bases respectively, with 16 bases between them. CDR3 size: 13 residues. CDR3 protein: CASGRDLLKTQYF. CDR3 coding DNA: TGTGCCAGCGGACGAGACCTATTAAAGACCCAGTACTTC.

The gene calls are TRBV5-1 and TRBJ2-3; 12 bases line up with TRBD2. The CDR3 runs to 18 residues. Germline CDR1 SGHRS, CDR2 YFSETQ. V trimming: 2 bases; J trimming: 3 bases; junction bases outside the gene matches: 10. The CDR3 here is CASSFGTSGSRQTDTQYF. The CDR3 DNA follows: TGCGCCAGCAGCTTCGGGACTAGCGGGTCCCGGCAAACAGATACGCAGTATTTT.

The V gene is TRBV29-1, the J gene TRBJ2-5; D may be TRBD1 (6 bases). CDR3 length: 12 amino acids. The V and J ends lost 7 bases and 4 bases respectively, with 13 bases between them. Germline values: CDR1 SQVTM, CDR2 ANQGSEA. CDR3 sequence (DNA): TGCAGCGCCTCACAGGGAAGAGAGACCCAGTACTTC. Translation gives CSASQGRETQYF.

The chain is built from TRBV10-3 and TRBJ2-1, with TRBD2 matching 7 bases. The V gene's germline CDR1 is ENHRY and CDR2 SYGVKD. V lost 3 bases and J lost 4; bases outside the gene matches: 3. This CDR3 is built from 14 residues. The CDR3 coding sequence is TGTGCCATCAGTGATGCGGGGGTGTACAATGAGCAGTTCTTC. Residues: CAISDAGVYNEQFF.

In its sample, this clonotype was seen once. This chain links TRBV7-8 with TRBJ1-6, with D perhaps matching TRBD1 (5 bases). CDR1 SGHVS and CDR2 FQNEAQ come from the germline V gene. There are 15 residues in the CDR3. Between the trimmed V and J ends, which lost 1 base and 9 bases, there was a span of 13 bases. The CDR3 DNA sequence: TGTGCCAGCAGCTTAGAACGGAAGGGGAGTTCACCCCTCCACTTT. It translates to CASSLERKGSSPLHF.

This clonotype has only a few counts. This chain joins TRBV3-1 and TRBJ2-4; D remains unclear. The germline V and J ends were trimmed by 0 bases and 7 bases, with 16 bases remaining between them. Germline V lookup: CDR1 LGHDT, CDR2 YNNKEL (reference sequence). CDR3 length: 16 amino acids. Here the CDR3 DNA reads TGTGCCAGCAGCCAAGATCTTCCTTCCCTGGGGAACATTCAGTACTTC. Its translation: CASSQDLPSLGNIQYF.

This clonotype has more than one count but fewer than ten. The chain recombines TRBV4-3 with TRBJ1-6; D is unresolved. Trimming cost V 0 bases and J 1 base, with 10 bases left between them. Germline V CDR1 and CDR2: LGHNA, YSLEER. The length of the CDR3 is 17 residues. The CDR3 region has the DNA TGCGCCAGCAGCCAAGAATTGGACGGGTCCTATAATTCACCCCTCCACTTT. Translated, it gives CASSQELDGSYNSPLHF.

This clonotype is a singleton in its sample. The chain joins TRBV12-3 or TRBV12-4 to TRBJ1-4; D remains unclear. V lost 5 bases, J lost 5 bases, and 12 bases lay in between. The CDR3 is 14 amino acids. CDR3 DNA sequence: TGTGCCAGCAGTAGAGGACGTCTCAATGAAAAACTGTTTTTT. Its protein is CASSRGRLNEKLFF.

This clonotype was observed at least ten times. The rearrangement links TRBV9 to TRBJ1-2; perhaps TRBD1 as D (5 bases). Trimming left V 3 bases short and J 8 bases short, with 14 bases between. Germline assignment: CDR1 SGDLS and CDR2 YYNGEE. This CDR3 has 13 amino acids. The DNA of the CDR3 is TGTGCCAGCAGCGGCGGCACGGGGACGGGCTACACCTTC. It codes for CASSGGTGTGYTF.

V and J are TRBV15 and TRBJ1-6; D is uncertain. This CDR3 is built from 16 residues. V was pared by 0 bases and J by 5 bases, with 11 bases between. In germline, CDR1 is LNHNV, CDR2 YYDKDF (reference sequence). This CDR3 is CATSRDYGVDNSPLHF. The CDR3 nucleotides are TGTGCCACCAGCAGAGATTATGGGGTCGATAATTCACCCCTCCACTTT.

The rearrangement uses TRBV10-3 and TRBJ2-1; TRBD2 matches 12 bases. V lost 4 bases and J lost 6; bases outside the gene matches: 4. The V gene's germline CDR1 is ENHRY and CDR2 SYGVKD. The CDR3 extends over 15 amino acids. In DNA form, the CDR3 reads TGTGCCATCAGTGCCTCTAGCGGGGGGGTCAATGAGCAGTTCTTC. Translated, it gives CAISASSGGVNEQFF.

In its sample, this clonotype was seen a few times. The chain has TRBV12-3 or TRBV12-4 and TRBJ1-4, with D perhaps TRBD1 (6 bases). CDR3 length: 17 amino acids. The V gene lost 3 bases and the J gene lost 0 bases, with 14 bases spanning the gap. The CDR3 region is CASSLGHPNPTNEKLFF. The DNA for the CDR3 is TGTGCCAGCAGTTTGGGACACCCCAACCCAACTAATGAAAAACTGTTTTTT.

The rearrangement joins TRBV5-5 to TRBJ1-6, with a weak D call TRBD1 (6 bases). CDR1 and CDR2 (germline): SGHKS, YYEKEE (reference sequence). The V gene lost 4 bases and the J gene lost 2 bases, with 13 bases spanning the gap. The CDR3 runs to 16 residues. The CDR3 region has the DNA TGTGCCAGCAGCGTACAGGGACCGGCCTATAATTCACCCCTCCACTTT. This sequence encodes CASSVQGPAYNSPLHF.

The rearrangement links TRBV12-3 or TRBV12-4 to TRBJ1-1, with D hard to call. The V and J ends lost 3 bases and 1 base respectively, with 9 bases between them. This CDR3 is built from 14 residues. CDR3 DNA sequence: TGTGCCAGCAGTTTTACGACCACGAACACTGAAGCTTTCTTT. Translating it yields CASSFTTTNTEAFF.

The V and J genes are TRBV29-1 and TRBJ2-7, with D perhaps TRBD1 (5 bases). CDR3 size: 12 residues. CDR1 and CDR2 (germline): SQVTM, ANQGSEA. CDR3 region: CIPGAARYEQYF. CDR3 in DNA: TGCATCCCTGGGGCAGCTCGCTACGAGCAGTACTTC.

This clonotype was counted only a few times. The chain uses TRBV7-2 and TRBJ1-2, with TRBD1 matching 7 bases. Trimming cost V 5 bases and J 5 bases; bases outside gene matches: 8. There are 14 residues in the CDR3. Germline CDR1 reads SGHTA; CDR2 reads FQGNSA. The CDR3 DNA reads TGTGCCAGCAGCCCCGGGACAGCGATGTATGGCTACACCTTC. This codes for CASSPGTAMYGYTF.